This T cell receptor beta chain stems from a study of blood T cell repertoires in COVID-19. Study summary: In each case, the material was cDNA or gDNA derived from T cells, B-cell-depleted T cells, or PBMCs.

Under the authors' procedure: Amplification of reference gene primers provided the estimated nucleated cell counts. Some clones are missing from TCRdb's copy, which holds only in-frame ones; the method was immunoSEQ multiplex PCR. That table gives V, J and clone size, and the DNA gave D and trimming. The data contain approximately 300,000 clones, more than 70% of them seen just once; the ten biggest clones take up approximately 5%. Cohort placement rested on clinical history that participants reported themselves. CDR1 and CDR2 from the germline V gene are WSHSY and SAAADI. The CDR3 totals 14 residues. J gave up 5 bases and V 6 bases, and 6 bases lay outside the gene matches.

The TCR sequence derives from a woman between 25 and 40 years old who had recovered from COVID-19. Input material: PBMCs or T cells enriched from blood (not recorded which). The rearrangement links TRBV10-2 to TRBJ1-4; 7 positions agree with TRBD1. This CDR3 reads CASRDRVLNEKLFF. The CDR3 DNA reads as TGCGCCAGCAGAGACAGGGTCCTCAATGAAAAACTGTTTTTT.